This T cell receptor (beta chain) stems from a study of immune cell composition in non-small cell lung cancer. The germline V gene encodes CDR1 SGHRS and CDR2 YFSETQ. After removal of 4 bases from V and 3 bases from J, the junction contained 16 bases not matched to a gene. CDR3 length equals 17 residues. Some clones are missing from TCRdb's copy, which holds only in-frame ones; the method was immunoSEQ multiplex PCR. The table shows 3,000 to 3,500 clones, with 60% to 85% occurring only once. Comments on this clone: Its antigen remains unknown.

Study-level points and caveats: No significant correlation existed between pack-years smoked and tumour clonality. 75% of squamous and roughly 32% of adenocarcinoma cases had tumour-associated clones >0.5%.

The gene calls are TRBV5-1 and TRBJ2-7, with 7 bases aligning to TRBD2. The sequence derives from a human donor with non-small cell lung cancer. Input material: lung tumor tissue. CDR3 in DNA: TGCGCCAGCAGCCCAGAGTTCGGAGGTTCGGGGGGCTACGAGCAGTACTTC. It translates to CASSPEFGGSGGYEQYF. Drawing the rest from reference TRBV5-1 and TRBJ2-7, the complete variable domain is KAGVTQTPRYLIKTRGQQVTLSCSPISGHRSVSWYQQTPGQGLQFLFEYFSETQRNKGNFPGRFSGRQFSNSRSEMNVSTLELGDSALYLCASSPEFGGSGGYEQYFGPGTRLTVT.